Included here is one T cell receptor (beta chain) sequence, with context. Original handling: Counts of nucleated cells, estimated from reference gene primer amplification, were obtained. Some clones are missing from TCRdb's copy, which holds only in-frame ones; the method was immunoSEQ multiplex PCR. V and J calls and clone size follow that table, whereas D and trimming were derived from the DNA. The sample includes hundreds of thousands of clones, roughly 91% seen only once; the top ten take more than 0.95%. This entry is derived from a study of blood T cell repertoires in COVID-19. Whole-study context: Researchers got acute and convalescent COVID-19 samples from the United States, Italy and Spain.

Germline assignment: CDR1 GTSNPN and CDR2 SVGIG (reference sequence). The CDR3 has 13 residues. Trimming removed 2 bases at V and 7 bases at J, with 14 bases between. The chain couples TRBV30 to TRBJ2-5; the D gene is possibly TRBD2 (5 bases). The sample taken for sequencing was peripheral blood. This TCR was sampled from a woman aged 35 to 49 who had recovered from COVID-19. The CDR3 DNA follows: TGTGCCTGGAGTCCCACGGGGATGGGGACCCAGTACTTC. Protein product: CAWSPTGMGTQYF.